These T cell receptor beta chains were read from a single sample in a study of T-cell reconstitution after alpha-beta-depleted transplantation in children. A single record per CDR3 protein comes from TCRdb applying MiXCR to the PCR reads. The sample lists 450,000 to 600,000 distinct CDR3 sequences, 15% to 20% occurring once. This material consisted of PBMCs from the stem cell graft donor, taken from the stem cell graft. The receptor set was obtained from a human donor who donated a stem cell graft to a child with acute lymphoblastic leukemia. CDR3s include the opening cysteine and the closing phenylalanine or tryptophan. Fields, in order: clone size, V gene, J gene, CDR3 protein. The size field is filled for only some rows; it gives once, few, many or a size class.

abundance: .
v_gene: TRBV12-3/TRBV12-4
j_gene: TRBJ2-5
CDR3aa: CASSRQGGVQETQYF

abundance: few
v_gene: TRBV7-9
j_gene: TRBJ1-5
CDR3aa: CASSAGRGSNQPQHF

abundance: .
v_gene: TRBV5-1
j_gene: TRBJ2-1
CDR3aa: CASSLTTSGRADEQFF

abundance: .
v_gene: TRBV5-1
j_gene: TRBJ2-7
CDR3aa: CASSQQSYLEQYF

abundance: .
v_gene: TRBV27
j_gene: TRBJ1-6
CDR3aa: CASSPPRTGGSPLHF

abundance: .
v_gene: TRBV29-1
j_gene: TRBJ2-1
CDR3aa: CSGWDRGIIEQFF

abundance: .
v_gene: TRBV10-3
j_gene: TRBJ1-1
CDR3aa: CAISSTLNTEAFF

abundance: few
v_gene: TRBV7-8
j_gene: TRBJ2-2
CDR3aa: CASSLRDLLNTGELFF

abundance: .
v_gene: TRBV5-5
j_gene: TRBJ1-2
CDR3aa: CASSLNRNGDTF

abundance: .
v_gene: TRBV29-1
j_gene: TRBJ2-2
CDR3aa: CSVDSGGPGELFF

abundance: few
v_gene: TRBV19
j_gene: TRBJ2-4
CDR3aa: CASSRQGYIQYF

abundance: few
v_gene: TRBV29-1
j_gene: TRBJ1-1
CDR3aa: CSVARQGRFSEAFF

abundance: once
v_gene: TRBV4-1
j_gene: TRBJ2-1
CDR3aa: CASSQDTGSYEQFF

abundance: .
v_gene: TRBV18
j_gene: TRBJ2-3
CDR3aa: CASSPETDTQYF

abundance: many
v_gene: TRBV4-1
j_gene: TRBJ1-5
CDR3aa: CASSQGRVGANQPQHF

abundance: few
v_gene: TRBV11-1
j_gene: TRBJ2-7
CDR3aa: CASSFSFSYEQYF

abundance: .
v_gene: TRBV2
j_gene: TRBJ2-3
CDR3aa: CASSATGGWTDTQYF

abundance: .
v_gene: TRBV5-1
j_gene: TRBJ1-1
CDR3aa: CASSFLEGLNTEAFF

abundance: .
v_gene: TRBV5-1
j_gene: TRBJ2-7
CDR3aa: CASSLGAGDDYEQYF

abundance: .
v_gene: TRBV7-9
j_gene: TRBJ2-1
CDR3aa: CASSPMGLPNEQFF

abundance: few
v_gene: TRBV12-3/TRBV12-4
j_gene: TRBJ1-6
CDR3aa: CASRGDRVGKDSPLHF

abundance: .
v_gene: TRBV12-3/TRBV12-4
j_gene: TRBJ2-1
CDR3aa: CASSFEGKRDEQFF

abundance: few
v_gene: TRBV19
j_gene: TRBJ1-1
CDR3aa: CASRLRTGRTEAFF

abundance: .
v_gene: TRBV20-1
j_gene: TRBJ1-4
CDR3aa: CSAREDGATNEKLFF

abundance: .
v_gene: TRBV3-1
j_gene: TRBJ2-1
CDR3aa: CASSQDTFSPYNEQFF

abundance: .
v_gene: TRBV7-8
j_gene: TRBJ2-5
CDR3aa: CASSRRGLEGTQYF

abundance: few
v_gene: TRBV6-5
j_gene: TRBJ2-3
CDR3aa: CASSYSSASGRGDTQYF

abundance: .
v_gene: TRBV27
j_gene: TRBJ2-7
CDR3aa: CASASGQGIFYEQYF

abundance: many
v_gene: TRBV12-3/TRBV12-4
j_gene: TRBJ2-1
CDR3aa: CASRGSSYNEQFF

abundance: .
v_gene: TRBV7-3
j_gene: TRBJ2-7
CDR3aa: CASSWTGGYEQYF

abundance: few
v_gene: TRBV29-1
j_gene: TRBJ2-5
CDR3aa: CSVGAGLAVQETQYF

abundance: .
v_gene: TRBV4-1
j_gene: TRBJ2-1
CDR3aa: CASSQLRTDTREQFF

abundance: .
v_gene: TRBV4-2
j_gene: TRBJ2-2
CDR3aa: CASSRISGSMAGELFF

abundance: .
v_gene: TRBV27
j_gene: TRBJ2-3
CDR3aa: CASSLSAPGRGTDTQYF

abundance: .
v_gene: TRBV7-6
j_gene: TRBJ2-5
CDR3aa: CASSFERGQETQYF

abundance: .
v_gene: TRBV12-5
j_gene: TRBJ2-3
CDR3aa: CASGLFQSDPEHMQYF

abundance: .
v_gene: TRBV10-3
j_gene: TRBJ2-7
CDR3aa: CAIRGQGVSYEQYF

abundance: .
v_gene: TRBV29-1
j_gene: TRBJ2-3
CDR3aa: CSVPGTGGITDTQYF

abundance: .
v_gene: TRBV7-6
j_gene: TRBJ1-1
CDR3aa: CASSLLDSQTEAFF

abundance: .
v_gene: TRBV3-1
j_gene: TRBJ2-1
CDR3aa: CASSLGLAGDGNEQFF

abundance: .
v_gene: TRBV5-1
j_gene: TRBJ2-5
CDR3aa: CASSSVRRDLFEETQYF